Listed here are 8 T cell receptor beta chains from one sample, sequenced in a study of Graves' ophthalmopathy and Graves' hyperthyroidism. Researchers took RNA transcripts and amplified TCR beta CDR3 regions from them. Second-round multiplex PCR came after first-round RT-PCR with HTBI primers. One entry per CDR3 protein results from TCRdb running MiXCR on the multiplex PCR reads. The sample lists 400,000 to 500,000 distinct CDR3 sequences, 20% to 25% occurring once. Sequencing input: peripheral blood. The origin of the receptors is a woman younger than 35 with stable Graves' hyperthyroidism.

This clonotype was recorded at least ten times. This sequence joins TRBV5-1 and TRBJ1-1, with TRBD1 matching 7 bases. With V trimmed by 0 bases and J by 7 bases, 3 bases remained unmatched. The V gene's germline CDR1 is SGHRS and CDR2 YFSETQ. This CDR3 is 13 amino acids long. CDR3 sequence (DNA): TGCGCCAGCAGCTTGGGGGACAGCGATGAAGCTTTCTTT. Encoded protein: CASSLGDSDEAFF.

This clonotype was recorded many times. CDR3 in DNA: TGTGCCAGCAGTCCGAGAAACCATCAGCCCCAGCATTTT. Translated, it gives CASSPRNHQPQHF. This chain joins TRBV12-3 or TRBV12-4 and TRBJ1-5, with no clear D. V was shortened by 5 bases and J by 5 bases, with 10 bases between the two germline ends. The CDR3 consists of 13 residues.

This clonotype was observed at least ten times. J is TRBJ1-1 and V is TRBV20-1; D is uncertain. CDR1 DFQATT and CDR2 SNEGSKA come from the germline V gene (reference sequence). The CDR3 loop spans 16 amino acids. Trimming stripped 1 base from V and 3 bases from J, with 18 bases between. CDR3 amino acids: CSARGRGLWRDTEAFF. CDR3 bases: TGCAGTGCTAGAGGTAGAGGACTTTGGAGGGACACTGAAGCTTTCTTT.

This clonotype was seen a few times. The V gene is TRBV12-3 or TRBV12-4, the J gene TRBJ1-1, with TRBD1 matching over 8 bases. Germline trimming cut 5 bases from V and 4 bases from J; bases unmatched to any gene: 18. The CDR3 contains 18 residues. CDR3 sequence reads: CASSPYPLAGGLGTEAFF. Here the CDR3 DNA reads TGTGCCAGCAGTCCATACCCCCTGGCAGGGGGCTTGGGCACTGAAGCTTTCTTT.

This clonotype occurred many times. Given a much more abundant clone one base away, this may be a read error. The V call is TRBV6-1, the J call TRBJ1-1; unclear D gene. The CDR3 totals 14 residues. Germline values: CDR1 MNHNS, CDR2 SASEGT. The V end was cut by 2 bases, the J end by 4 bases, with 11 bases between. The CDR3 region is CASSERHGSTEAFF. The DNA of the CDR3 is TGTGCCAGCAGTGAACGACACGGCAGCACTGAAGCTTTCTTT.

The V gene is TRBV6-1, the J gene TRBJ1-6; 9 positions agree with TRBD1. The CDR3 is made up of 16 amino acids. Germline V gene data show CDR1 as MNHNS and CDR2 as SASEGT. The junction had 11 bases not matched to a gene; V was cut back by 5 bases and J by 9 bases. As DNA, the CDR3 is TGTGCCAGCAGTCAAGGGACAGGGTTGGCTTCTTCACCCCTCCACTTT. Protein: CASSQGTGLASSPLHF.

This clonotype was observed many times. The chain recombines TRBV12-3 or TRBV12-4 with TRBJ1-1; D ambiguous. V shed 6 bases and J shed 3 bases, with 8 bases lying between them. The CDR3 extends over 12 amino acids. CDR3 coding DNA: TGTGCCAGCAGCTCCCCTTACACTGAAGCTTTCTTT. Residues: CASSSPYTEAFF.

This clonotype was recorded at least ten times. The chain employs TRBV5-1 and TRBJ2-4; D may correspond to TRBD1 or TRBD2 (5 bases each). Germline V gene data show CDR1 as SGHRS and CDR2 as YFSETQ. The CDR3 is 14 residues long. The germline V and J ends were trimmed by 0 bases and 9 bases, with 13 bases remaining between them. The CDR3 spells CASSLAADGAIQYF. The CDR3 DNA reads TGCGCCAGCAGCTTGGCCGCAGACGGGGCCATTCAGTACTTC. Full variable domain (remainder filled in from reference TRBV5-1 and TRBJ2-4): KAGVTQTPRYLIKTRGQQVTLSCSPISGHRSVSWYQQTPGQGLQFLFEYFSETQRNKGNFPGRFSGRQFSNSRSEMNVSTLELGDSALYLCASSLAADGAIQYFGAGTRLSVL.